Shown below are 26 T cell receptor beta chains from a single sample sequenced in a study of shared clonotypes between healthy human individuals. Sequenced by immunoSEQ multiplex PCR; TCRdb stores in-frame clones only, minus some. Of about 2 million clones in the sample, roughly 94% were seen once. Sequencing was carried out using naive CD4+ T cells sorted from blood. The sample's subset: CD45RA+ positively selected. These receptor sequences come from a man aged 18 to 30 in good health.

The V gene is TRBV5-1, the J gene TRBJ2-1, with 10 bases fitting TRBD2. Germline assignment: CDR1 SGHRS and CDR2 YFSETQ. V was clipped by 0 bases and J by 0 bases; unmatched bases: 9. The CDR3 consists of 19 residues. The CDR3 protein is CASSLGELAGKSSYNEQFF. For the CDR3, the DNA is TGCGCCAGCAGCTTGGGAGAACTAGCGGGGAAAAGCTCCTACAATGAGCAGTTCTTC.

In DNA form, the CDR3 reads TGTGCCAGCAGCCCAAGGACTAGCGGGGCGGGCGGGGAGCTGTTTTTT. It specifies CASSPRTSGAGGELFF. The rearrangement uses TRBV7-3 and TRBJ2-2, with 12 bases that match TRBD2. Germline CDR1 reads SGHTA; CDR2 reads FQGTGA. The V and J ends lost 5 bases and 7 bases, in that order; junction bases with no gene match: 8. The CDR3 length is 16 residues. Full variable domain (rest looked up from reference TRBV7-3 and TRBJ2-2): GAGVSQTPSNKVTEKGKYVELRCDPISGHTALYWYRQSLGQGPEFLIYFQGTGAADDSGLPNDRFFAVRPEGSVSTLKIQRTERGDSAVYLCASSPRTSGAGGELFFGEGSRLTVL.

This clone showed up just a few times. The gene calls are TRBV27 and TRBJ2-1; D could derive from TRBD1 or TRBD2 (5 bases each). Trimming removed 6 bases at V and 4 bases at J, with 13 bases between. The germline gives CDR1 MNHEY, CDR2 SMNVEV (reference sequence). There are 14 residues in the CDR3. CDR3 in DNA: TGTGCCAGCAGCCGGGACCCCCTATACAATGAGCAGTTCTTC. This codes for CASSRDPLYNEQFF.

This clone was found once. The rearrangement links TRBV4-1 to TRBJ2-3; 9 bases agree with TRBD2. Germline lookup yields CDR1 MGHRA and CDR2 YSYEKL. With V trimmed by 4 bases and J by 0 bases, 8 bases remained unmatched. The CDR3 runs 17 residues. CDR3 amino acids: CASSPSASGASTDTQYF. The CDR3 bases are TGCGCCAGCAGCCCCTCCGCTAGCGGGGCTAGCACAGATACGCAGTATTTT.

This rearrangement joins TRBV10-1 to TRBJ1-3; D ambiguous. The CDR3 runs 14 residues. Germline assignment: CDR1 WNHNN and CDR2 SYGVQD (reference sequence). With 8 bases removed from V and 0 bases from J, the gap between germline ends came to 11 bases. This chain's CDR3 is CASVRGFSGNTIYF. The CDR3 DNA sequence: TGCGCCAGCGTCCGCGGGTTCTCTGGAAACACCATATATTTT.

The chain has TRBV29-1 and TRBJ2-5, with 7 nucleotides matching TRBD1. J was trimmed by 0 bases and V by 8 bases; bases with no gene match: 12. CDR3 length: 15 residues. The germline CDR1 and CDR2 sequences are SQVTM and ANQGSEA. DNA of the CDR3: TGCAGCTCCCGGCAGACAGGGTCGTACCAAGAGACCCAGTACTTC. Translated, it gives CSSRQTGSYQETQYF. The full variable domain, completed using reference TRBV29-1 and TRBJ2-5, is SAVISQKPSRDICQRGTSLTIQCQVDSQVTMMFWYRQQPGQSLTLIATANQGSEATYESGFVIDKFPISRPNLTFSTLTVSNMSPEDSSIYLCSSRQTGSYQETQYFGPGTRLLVL.

The DNA of the CDR3 is TGTGCCTGGAGGGTGGACTCTTACACCGGGGAGCTGTTTTTT. Residues: CAWRVDSYTGELFF. The J gene is TRBJ2-2, the V gene TRBV30; possible D gene TRBD2, 5 bases. The V gene's germline CDR1 is GTSNPN and CDR2 SVGIG (reference sequence). CDR3 length: 14 amino acids. Trimming stripped 3 bases from V and 3 bases from J, with 11 bases between.

This clone was detected only a few times. The V gene is TRBV19, the J gene TRBJ1-5, with D possibly being TRBD1 (6 bases). Germline-derived CDR1 and CDR2 are LNHDA and SQIVND (reference sequence). The CDR3 is 13 residues long. Trimming pared 4 bases from V and 3 bases from J, leaving 7 bases between. The CDR3 DNA reads TGTGCCAGTAGTACAGGGGACAATCAGCCCCAGCATTTT. Residues: CASSTGDNQPQHF.

The chain couples TRBV9 to TRBJ1-1; D ambiguous. V was shortened by 1 base and J by 6 bases, with 13 bases between the two germline ends. This CDR3 region has 14 residues. Per germline, CDR1 SGDLS and CDR2 YYNGEE. The CDR3: CASSVLTGGAEAFF. For the CDR3, the DNA is TGTGCCAGCAGCGTATTGACGGGTGGGGCTGAAGCTTTCTTT.

V gene TRBV5-1 combines with J gene TRBJ2-1, with 12 bases aligning to TRBD2. The germline V gene encodes CDR1 SGHRS and CDR2 YFSETQ. CDR3 length: 15 amino acids. V lost 2 bases, J lost 7 bases, and 4 bases stayed unmatched. The CDR3 DNA is TGCGCCAGCAGCTTACCGGGACTAGCGGGTAATGAGCAGTTCTTC. This sequence encodes CASSLPGLAGNEQFF.

The chain is built from TRBV11-2 and TRBJ1-2; D is perhaps TRBD1 (5 bases). Germline-derived CDR1 and CDR2 are SGHAT and FQNNGV. The CDR3 sequence is 15 residues long. V lost 0 bases, J lost 6 bases, and 14 bases lay in between. In DNA form, the CDR3 reads TGTGCCAGCAGCTTAGATAACGGAGGGGTGGATGGCTACACCTTC. Its protein product is CASSLDNGGVDGYTF.

The chain is built from TRBV28 and TRBJ2-1, with 16 bases matching TRBD2. Trimming took 4 bases from V and 10 from J; bases not matched to a gene: 7. This CDR3 has 16 residues. Germline lookup yields CDR1 MDHEN and CDR2 SYDVKM. CDR3 region: CASSSPGTSGGAEQFF. The DNA for the CDR3 is TGTGCCAGCAGTTCCCCCGGGACTAGCGGGGGGGCCGAGCAGTTCTTC.

This chain links TRBV6-1 with TRBJ2-4, with D maybe TRBD1 (6 bases). Per germline, CDR1 MNHNS and CDR2 SASEGT. This CDR3 is 14 amino acids long. The V and J ends lost 1 base and 6 bases respectively, with 10 bases between them. Here the CDR3 DNA reads TGTGCCAGCAGTGAAGTCGGGACACCAAACATTCAGTACTTC. Its translation is CASSEVGTPNIQYF.

This chain joins TRBV2 and TRBJ1-6, with D tentatively TRBD1 (5 bases). This CDR3 has 14 residues. Per germline, CDR1 SNHLY and CDR2 FYNNEI. The germline V and J ends were trimmed by 6 bases and 5 bases, with 11 bases remaining between them. Here the CDR3 reads CASSRQLNNSPLHF. The DNA for the CDR3 is TGTGCCAGCAGCCGACAGCTGAATAATTCACCCCTCCACTTT. The whole variable domain, filled in from reference TRBV2 and TRBJ1-6, reads EPEVTQTPSHQVTQMGQEVILRCVPISNHLYFYWYRQILGQKVEFLVSFYNNEISEKSEIFDDQFSVERPDGSNFTLKIRSTKLEDSAMYFCASSRQLNNSPLHFGNGTRLTVT.

This clone was counted once. The rearrangement joins TRBV9 to TRBJ1-2; TRBD1 agrees at 9 bases. The germline CDR1 and CDR2 sequences are SGDLS and YYNGEE. CDR3 length: 14 amino acids. The ends lost 5 bases at V and 7 bases at J; junction bases unmatched: 9. CDR3 DNA sequence: TGTGCCAGCAGGACCTTACAGGGGGCATCTGGCTACACCTTC. Residues: CASRTLQGASGYTF.

In this sample, this clone turned up a few times. Additional DNA sequences in this sample encode the identical CDR3. This chain connects TRBV14 to TRBJ1-2, with D maybe TRBD1 (5 bases). CDR1 is SGHDN, CDR2 FVKESK, per germline. V lost 1 base to trimming and J lost 8 bases, with 11 bases between them. The CDR3 runs 13 residues. CDR3 sequence reads: CASSQVRVGGYTF. The CDR3 nucleotides are TGTGCCAGCAGCCAAGTCAGGGTCGGAGGCTACACCTTC.

The table lists this clone with a count of one. V and J are TRBV5-1 and TRBJ2-6, with D unresolved. This CDR3 has 15 residues. Germline V gives CDR1 SGHRS, CDR2 YFSETQ. The V end was cut by 0 bases, the J end by 0 bases, with 4 bases between. The CDR3 is CASSLANSGANVLTF. In DNA, the CDR3 is TGCGCCAGCAGCTTGGCTAACTCTGGGGCCAACGTCCTGACTTTC.

A note on this clone: The same CDR3 arises from other DNA sequences in this sample as well. The chain carries TRBV9 and TRBJ2-3, with 9 bases aligning to TRBD2. Trimming cost V 0 bases and J 3 bases; bases outside gene matches: 2. The CDR3 runs 15 residues. Germline CDR1 SGDLS, CDR2 YYNGEE. The CDR3 region is CASSVVAGVTDTQYF. DNA of the CDR3: TGTGCCAGCAGCGTAGTAGCGGGGGTGACAGATACGCAGTATTTT.

The genes are TRBV4-3 and TRBJ2-5, with 8 bases lining up with TRBD2. The germline V gene encodes CDR1 LGHNA and CDR2 YSLEER. With V trimmed by 0 bases and J by 4 bases, 4 bases remained unmatched. The CDR3 extends over 15 amino acids. CDR3 sequence reads: CASSQDGLAGETQYF. In nucleotides, the CDR3 is TGCGCCAGCAGCCAAGACGGGCTAGCGGGAGAGACCCAGTACTTC.

This chain links TRBV6-5 with TRBJ2-7; 12 bases line up with TRBD2. Germline lookup yields CDR1 MNHEY and CDR2 SVGAGI. There are 15 residues in the CDR3. Unmatched junction bases numbered 4, after V lost 4 bases and J lost 3 bases. The DNA for the CDR3 is TGTGCCAGCAGTTCAAGACTAGCGGGAGACTACGAGCAGTACTTC. Amino acids: CASSSRLAGDYEQYF.

Concerning this clone: Other DNA sequences in the sample encode the same CDR3. This sequence joins TRBV18 and TRBJ2-7; D gene unclear. Trimming took off 3 bases at V and 3 bases at J, with 6 bases between the two ends. This CDR3 spans 12 amino acids. Looked up from germline, CDR1 is KGHSH and CDR2 is LQKENI. The CDR3 spells CASSPDLYEQYF. CDR3 sequence (DNA): TGTGCCAGCTCACCGGATCTCTACGAGCAGTACTTC.

CDR3 sequence: CAITLGPNQETQYF. In nucleotides, the CDR3 is TGTGCCATCACGCTGGGGCCAAACCAAGAGACCCAGTACTTC. The chain has TRBV10-3 and TRBJ2-5; D is possibly TRBD1 (5 bases). V was clipped by 7 bases and J by 0 bases, with 12 bases between them. Germline V lookup: CDR1 ENHRY, CDR2 SYGVKD. This CDR3 region has 14 residues.

The genes are TRBV7-2 and TRBJ2-7; D call uncertain. V was trimmed by 5 bases and J by 2 bases, leaving 16 bases between them. The V gene's germline CDR1 is SGHTA and CDR2 FQGNSA. The CDR3 is made up of 15 amino acids. The CDR3 spells CASSVRGLATYEQYF. The CDR3 DNA is TGTGCCAGCAGCGTAAGAGGCCTTGCAACCTACGAGCAGTACTTC.

The CDR3 sequence is CASSTREVGTEAFF. CDR3 nucleotides: TGTGCCAGCAGTACCCGTGAGGTGGGGACTGAAGCTTTCTTT. J is TRBJ1-1 and V is TRBV6-5; no clear D gene. Trimming pared 5 bases from V and 5 bases from J, leaving 15 bases between. The germline CDR1 and CDR2 sequences are MNHEY and SVGAGI. The CDR3 is 14 amino acids.

J is TRBJ2-7 and V is TRBV2; perhaps TRBD1 as D (7 bases). CDR1 SNHLY and CDR2 FYNNEI come from the germline V gene. CDR3 length: 13 amino acids. V was cut by 8 bases and J by 4 bases, with 15 bases left in between. The CDR3 spells CASLRGRKYEQYF. Here the CDR3 DNA reads TGTGCCAGCCTCAGGGGGAGGAAATACGAGCAGTACTTC.

This chain connects TRBV6-1 to TRBJ1-5, with no clear D. The V end was cut by 2 bases, the J end by 4 bases, with 9 bases between. The V gene's germline CDR1 is MNHNS and CDR2 SASEGT. The CDR3 is 14 residues long. CDR3 in amino acids: CASSENPRNQPQHF. The CDR3 coding sequence is TGTGCCAGCAGTGAAAATCCACGTAATCAGCCCCAGCATTTT.